The T cell receptor beta chain described here comes from a study of brain metastases from non-small cell lung cancer. Germline V CDR1 and CDR2: LGHNA, YNFKEQ. This CDR3 is built from 18 residues. V was clipped by 4 bases and J by 0 bases; unmatched bases: 9. General study results and limits: Brain metastases shared most TCR repertoire with primaries, with sparse T cells. Fewer infiltrating T cells were found in brain metastases than primaries. Expanded T-cell clones appeared in 64% of brain metastases over primaries.

TCRdb's table, derived via immunoSEQ multiplex PCR, lists solely in-frame clones and lacks some. Found here are about 2,700 clones, 70% to 85% of them singletons; the top ten hold less than 5%. Turning to this clone: What it binds is not known.

The sample consisted of primary lung tumor tissue. The rearrangement joins TRBV4-2 to TRBJ2-2, with TRBD2 matching over 9 bases. The source is a donor over 35 with non-small cell lung cancer. CDR3 bases: TGTGCCAGCAGCCCAATTGGACTAGCGCCCGCGAACACCGGGGAGCTGTTTTTT. This encodes CASSPIGLAPANTGELFF.